The text below deals with one TCR beta chain. It lacks a known antigen. The input lacks base qualities; no much larger clone sits a single base away. This specimen comes from a study of shared clonotypes between healthy human individuals (dated by TCRdb to 2018 to 2021). Study-wide context: The cohort comprised two women and three men aged 18 to 49 years. Libraries were prepared and TCR repertoires were sequenced by different laboratories using diverse techniques, in order to increase sequencing depth and limit assay-specific biases. To estimate repertoire size and how much clonotypes are shared between individuals, the study performed deep sequencing of blood TCR repertoires from a few healthy adults. Leukapheresis yielded between about 0.9 and 8.9 billion PBMCs per donor. For each donor, three plates each were used for CD4 naive and CD4 memory, two plates were used for CD8 naive, and one plate was used for CD8 memory. Broad study findings and their caveats: When a handful of donors were compared, the shared fraction of clonotypes was about 5.5% for naive CD4, 3.5% to 4% for naive CD8, more than 2% for memory CD4, and 0.35% to 0.5% for memory CD8. Sampling was restricted to blood, and TCR repertoires in tissues likely differ from the TCR repertoires found in blood. Clonotypes shared by all four sorted-subset donors showed higher generation probabilities than non-shared clonotypes. Pairwise subsampling indicated that sequencing depth was expected to affect the degree of clonotype sharing among donors. Because the study included only a small number of donors, the genetic and exposure-history diversity represented was limited. Larger estimated clonotype richness was generally found for naive subsets than for memory subsets. Incomplete sequencing was indicated by rarefaction of sorted-subset datasets, despite the large sequencing depth.

Using the deep immunoSEQ assay, multiplex PCR amplified TCR CDR3 regions from genomic DNA. Extracted genomic DNA from each cell subset was distributed evenly across all wells of several immunoSEQ 96-well plates, and each plate was treated as a replicate. Each replicate PCR for sorted subsets received about 0.2 ug genomic DNA, equal to about 30,000 T cell genomes. Purified libraries were quantified with a Qubit 3.0 fluorometer, sized on a Bioanalyzer 2100, and re-quantified with the KAPA Library Quantification kit. Every immunoSEQ 96-well plate was sequenced on a dedicated single-read 150-cycle Illumina NextSeq 550 flow cell. The paper's data handling went like this. The immunoSEQ output contained only junctional sequences without quality scores, so filtering could not match that applied to full-length reads. To assign V/J genes and CDR3, sequences were annotated using PyIR, a Python wrapper for IgBLAST v1.9, with IMGT germline references. Reads were filtered out if the reads had weak V/J assignments (E-value above 1e-6), no CDR3, stop codons, out-of-frame junctions, or ambiguous translated residues. V3J clonotypes were defined as sequences sharing the same inferred V gene, J gene, and CDR3 amino acid sequence. Percentage overlap between repertoires was computed as shared unique clonotypes divided by the size of the smaller repertoire. Three approaches were used to assess repertoire richness: RTK rarefaction, the Chao1 estimator, and Recon v2.1 estimates of unobserved clonotypes. Generation probabilities for all TCRbeta clonotypes obtained by the gDNA method from several donors were computed using OLGA. The table was pulled from immuneACCESS by TCRdb, which kept in-frame rearrangements only. Such tables lose some clones; where checked, under half of the loss comes from unresolved V genes, and the rest has no known cause. For V, J and clone size, that table is used; D and trimming come from the DNA. The sample table holds about 2,200,000 clones, of which roughly 91% were seen once. Under 2% of the sample goes to the ten largest clones.

CD8 naive samples were obtained by positive selection for CCR7 among CD45RO-negative cells, yielding a CD45RA+CCR7+ population from which TemRA cells were excluded. Donors were healthy HIV-negative adults with no recently reported acute infections or vaccinations. All donors were Caucasian adults living in Nashville, Tennessee, USA. Blood was collected by leukapheresis, and PBMCs were isolated by Ficoll-Histopaque density gradient centrifugation and then cryopreserved in liquid nitrogen vapor phase. Analytical flow cytometry was used to check the purity and quantity of every magnetically sorted T cell population. Each sorted fraction had its genomic DNA isolated and then quantified by UV absorbance on a Nanodrop 2000c. This receptor was taken from a man between 18 and 35 years old in good health. Some clones in this sample may be carry-over from other donors' samples. Sequenced input: naive CD8+ T cells from PBMCs. The cell subset or site label here, explained by the study, means: CD45RA+CCR7+.

The sequence in DNA is TGCGCCAGCAGGGACAGCCGGGGTGAGACCCAGTACTTC. This gives the protein CASRDSRGETQYF. The rearrangement combines TRBV10-2 with TRBJ2-5; 6 matching bases give a weak D call of TRBD1. V is clipped by 6 bases and J by 5 bases, and the sequence between their germline boundaries is 13 bases long. The cysteine opens and the phenylalanine closes a CDR3 of 13 amino acids. Only CDR3 DNA is held: 39 bases, read in frame from base 1. Based on the germline V gene, the CDR1 and CDR2 sequences are WSHSY and SAAADI.